Below, one T cell receptor beta chain is given with its context. How the authors handled the data: Amplification from reference gene primers served as the basis for estimated nucleated cell counts. Repertoires were generated with immunoSEQ multiplex PCR, while TCRdb's copy carries only in-frame clones and drops some. V and J calls and clone size follow that table, whereas D and trimming were derived from the DNA. Counted here are about 140,000 clones, 85% to 90% occurring once; the ten biggest clones make up about 2.5%. The source of the sample is a study of blood T cell repertoires in COVID-19. On the study more broadly: T cells, B-cell-depleted T cells, or PBMCs provided the cDNA or gDNA that served as material.

Germline CDR1 reads SGHAT; CDR2 reads FQNNGV. This CDR3 is 18 amino acids long. The ends lost 5 bases at V and 2 bases at J; junction bases unmatched: 14. What was sequenced was peripheral blood. The clonotype comes from a man in his fifties or sixties with active COVID-19. V is TRBV11-2 and J is TRBJ2-3; 9 nucleotides match TRBD2. The CDR3 spells CASSHAGRGGRVTDTQYF. CDR3 coding DNA: TGTGCCAGCAGCCATGCTGGGCGGGGGGGCCGAGTCACAGATACGCAGTATTTT. Full variable domain (outside the CDR3, taken from reference TRBV11-2 and TRBJ2-3): EAGVAQSPRYKIIEKRQSVAFWCNPISGHATLYWYQQILGQGPKLLIQFQNNGVVDDSQLPKDRFSAERLKGVDSTLKIQPAKLEDSAVYLCASSHAGRGGRVTDTQYFGPGTRLTVL.